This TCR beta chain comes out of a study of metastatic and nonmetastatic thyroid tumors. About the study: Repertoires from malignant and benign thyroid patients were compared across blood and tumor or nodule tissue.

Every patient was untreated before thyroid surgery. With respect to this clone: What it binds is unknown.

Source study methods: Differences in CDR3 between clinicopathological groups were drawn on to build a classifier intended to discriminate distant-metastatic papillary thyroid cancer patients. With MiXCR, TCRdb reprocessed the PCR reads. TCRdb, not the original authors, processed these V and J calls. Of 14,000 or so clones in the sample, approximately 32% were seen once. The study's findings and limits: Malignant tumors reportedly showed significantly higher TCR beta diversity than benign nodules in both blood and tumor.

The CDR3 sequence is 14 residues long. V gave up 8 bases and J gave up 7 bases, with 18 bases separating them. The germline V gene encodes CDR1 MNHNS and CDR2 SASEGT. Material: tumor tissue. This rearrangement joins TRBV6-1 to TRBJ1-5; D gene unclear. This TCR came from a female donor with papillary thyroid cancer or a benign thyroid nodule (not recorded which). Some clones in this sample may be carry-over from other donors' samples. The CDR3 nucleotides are TGTGCCAGCGGTCTGAGCAGGAGGATGCAGCCCCAGCATTTT. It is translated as CASGLSRRMQPQHF.